A selection of T cell receptor beta chains follows, all from one sample in a study of blood T cell repertoires in COVID-19. Produced via immunoSEQ multiplex PCR; TCRdb's table is partial and in-frame only. Of about 300,000 clones in the sample, over 70% were seen once. The sample comprised peripheral blood. The origin of the receptors is a woman aged 45-60 years with acute or convalescent COVID-19. Both conserved end residues are part of each CDR3. The D gene is left open where the match is weak. Expanded clones get a size class; other rows say once, few or many, or leave the size out.

v_gene: TRBV6-5; d_gene: -; j_gene: TRBJ1-1; abundance: -; CDR3aa: CASQSLAEAFF; CDR3nt: TGTGCCAGCCAGTCCCTCGCTGAAGCTTTCTTT
v_gene: TRBV5-1; d_gene: -; j_gene: TRBJ1-6; abundance: -; CDR3aa: CASSPEGLELYNSPLHF; CDR3nt: TGCGCCAGCAGCCCTGAGGGACTGGAACTCTATAATTCACCCCTCCACTTT
v_gene: TRBV6-6; d_gene: -; j_gene: TRBJ2-3; abundance: -; CDR3aa: CASSYSSGGNTQYF; CDR3nt: TGTGCCAGCAGTTACTCCTCAGGGGGGAATACGCAGTATTTT
v_gene: TRBV4-1; d_gene: TRBD2; j_gene: TRBJ2-1; abundance: -; CDR3aa: CASSQDRGTREINEQFF; CDR3nt: TGCGCCAGCAGCCAAGATCGGGGGACTAGAGAGATTAATGAGCAGTTCTTC
v_gene: TRBV30; d_gene: -; j_gene: TRBJ1-5; abundance: -; CDR3aa: CAWSVQVGTTHQPQHF; CDR3nt: TGTGCCTGGAGTGTACAGGTTGGGACTACTCATCAGCCCCAGCATTTT
v_gene: TRBV7-2; d_gene: TRBD2; j_gene: TRBJ2-5; abundance: few; CDR3aa: CASSHRTSGLETQYF; CDR3nt: TGTGCCAGCAGCCACCGGACTAGCGGCCTAGAGACCCAGTACTTC
v_gene: TRBV7-9; d_gene: -; j_gene: TRBJ2-5; abundance: -; CDR3aa: CASSKTPFVEGLETQYF; CDR3nt: TGTGCCAGCAGTAAAACCCCGTTTGTGGAGGGGTTAGAGACCCAGTACTTC
v_gene: TRBV7-3; d_gene: -; j_gene: TRBJ1-1; abundance: -; CDR3aa: CASSSSMNTEAFF; CDR3nt: TGTGCCAGCAGCTCCTCTATGAACACTGAAGCTTTCTTT
v_gene: TRBV30; d_gene: -; j_gene: TRBJ1-3; abundance: -; CDR3aa: CAWSVAHNSGNTIYF; CDR3nt: TGTGCCTGGAGTGTAGCCCATAACTCTGGAAACACCATATATTTT
v_gene: TRBV11-2; d_gene: -; j_gene: TRBJ1-1; abundance: -; CDR3aa: CASSLSGGKATEAFF; CDR3nt: TGTGCCAGCAGTTTGTCGGGGGGAAAAGCCACTGAAGCTTTCTTT